Below are 27 T cell receptor beta chains sequenced from a single sample in a study of human T cells and chemical hapten exposure. Time point of the sample: pre-sensitization, week 0. Stated treatment: therapeutic diphenylcyclopropenone sensitization with weekly scalp DPC. MiXCR, run by TCRdb on the RACE reads, gives a single entry per CDR3 protein. The table includes 300,000 to 450,000 distinct CDR3 sequences, around 5.5% detected once. The sequencing used whole blood, collected in connection with sensitization to the hapten diphenylcyclopropenone (DPC). The source of these receptors is a woman in her fifties or sixties with alopecia areata. Some clones in this sample may be carry-over from other donors' samples.

Only a few counts were recorded for this clonotype. The rearrangement uses TRBV6-1 and TRBJ1-2; TRBD1 might be the D (5 bases). The CDR3 runs 14 residues. Trimming left V 8 bases short and J 4 bases short, with 17 bases between. The germline CDR1 and CDR2 sequences are MNHNS and SASEGT. This CDR3 reads CASHRTGRAYGYTF. The CDR3 DNA follows: TGTGCCAGCCACAGGACGGGGAGGGCCTATGGCTACACCTTC.

V gene TRBV9 combines with J gene TRBJ1-4; D gene unclear. Deletions cut 0 bases from V and 3 bases from J, with 12 bases between. The CDR3 runs 16 residues. CDR1 and CDR2 (germline): SGDLS, YYNGEE. CDR3 region: CASSVEGGRPNEKLFF. The CDR3 DNA reads TGTGCCAGCAGCGTAGAGGGAGGGAGGCCTAATGAAAAACTGTTTTTT. The complete variable domain, with remaining parts taken from reference TRBV9 and TRBJ1-4, reads DSGVTQTPKHLITATGQRVTLRCSPRSGDLSVYWYQQSLDQGLQFLIQYYNGEERAKGNILERFSAQQFPDLHSELNLSSLELGDSALYFCASSVEGGRPNEKLFFGSGTQLSVL.

CDR3 bases: TGTGCCAGCAGTTCTAGCGGGGGGCGGGGAGATACGCAGTATTTT. This gives the protein CASSSSGGRGDTQYF. This chain connects TRBV27 to TRBJ2-3, with TRBD2 matching over 11 bases. Germline V lookup: CDR1 MNHEY, CDR2 SMNVEV (reference sequence). Trimming took 4 bases from V and 5 from J; bases not matched to a gene: 5. The CDR3 is 15 amino acids.

This clonotype was observed many times. This chain links TRBV12-3 or TRBV12-4 with TRBJ2-3; D is undetermined. The CDR3 covers 13 residues. The germline V and J ends were trimmed by 5 bases and 1 base, with 7 bases remaining between them. The CDR3 region is CASSLSRTDTQYF. The CDR3 DNA is TGTGCCAGCAGTCTCAGCCGCACAGATACGCAGTATTTT.

This clonotype was detected many times. The chain uses TRBV7-9 and TRBJ2-1, with a possible D match to TRBD2 (5 bases). Germline V gene data show CDR1 as SEHNR and CDR2 as FQNEAQ (reference sequence). This CDR3 has 14 residues. The V gene lost 2 bases and the J gene lost 8 bases, with 13 bases spanning the gap. The CDR3 coding sequence is TGTGCCAGCAGCTTAAGCGGAGACCGCGATGAGCAGTTCTTC. It is translated as CASSLSGDRDEQFF.

J is TRBJ1-2 and V is TRBV9, with TRBD1 matching 7 bases. The CDR3 totals 13 residues. The germline V gene encodes CDR1 SGDLS and CDR2 YYNGEE. Trimming removed 3 bases from V and 6 bases from J; junction bases left unmatched: 5. CDR3 bases: TGTGCCAGCAGCGCAGGGGGATCCGATGGCTACACCTTC. Amino acids: CASSAGGSDGYTF. Using reference TRBV9 and TRBJ1-2 for the parts outside the CDR3, the full variable domain is DSGVTQTPKHLITATGQRVTLRCSPRSGDLSVYWYQQSLDQGLQFLIQYYNGEERAKGNILERFSAQQFPDLHSELNLSSLELGDSALYFCASSAGGSDGYTFGSGTRLTVV.

This chain links TRBV12-3 or TRBV12-4 with TRBJ1-6; tentatively, D is TRBD1 (5 bases). This CDR3 is built from 15 residues. Between the trimmed V and J ends, which lost 7 bases and 7 bases, there was a span of 17 bases. In DNA, the CDR3 is TGTGCCAGCACCTTCGGGGGGATAGAGAATTCACCCCTCCACTTT. Amino acids: CASTFGGIENSPLHF.

This clonotype occurred many times. V and J are TRBV12-3 or TRBV12-4 and TRBJ2-1; D possibly corresponds to TRBD2 (5 bases). V was trimmed by 5 bases and J by 9 bases, leaving 8 bases between them. The CDR3 contains 11 residues. The CDR3: CASSRRGEQFF. The CDR3 coding sequence is TGTGCCAGCAGTCGACGGGGTGAGCAGTTCTTC.

This clonotype was observed at least ten times. The V call is TRBV20-1, the J call TRBJ2-1; D possibly corresponds to TRBD2 (5 bases). The CDR3 consists of 14 residues. V was pared by 7 bases and J by 6 bases, with 19 bases between. Germline loops: CDR1 DFQATT, CDR2 SNEGSKA (reference sequence). CDR3 loop: CSGRRPAGLNEQFF. The CDR3 bases are TGCAGTGGTAGGCGGCCCGCGGGTCTCAATGAGCAGTTCTTC.

This clonotype was seen many times. The rearrangement links TRBV20-1 to TRBJ2-5; a weak D match, TRBD2 (5 bases). Per germline, CDR1 DFQATT and CDR2 SNEGSKA (reference sequence). Trimming stripped 0 bases from V and 5 bases from J, with 16 bases between. This CDR3 spans 15 amino acids. CDR3 in amino acids: CSARDPLARTETQYF. The CDR3, as DNA: TGCAGTGCTAGAGATCCCCTAGCCAGAACGGAGACCCAGTACTTC.

In this sample, this clonotype turned up a few times. This chain connects TRBV7-6 to TRBJ2-1; 11 nucleotides match TRBD2. J lost 8 bases, V lost 4 bases, and 10 bases had no gene match. This CDR3 has 16 amino acids. CDR1 is SGHVS and CDR2 is FNYEAQ in the germline V gene. CDR3 nucleotide sequence: TGTGCCAGCAGCTCCCTACTAGCGGGAGAAGGAGATGAGCAGTTCTTC. It is translated as CASSSLLAGEGDEQFF.

This clonotype was seen repeatedly, ten times or more. This chain's CDR3 is CSVEEQMDTEAFF. CDR3 DNA: TGCAGCGTTGAAGAGCAAATGGACACTGAAGCTTTCTTT. The rearrangement joins TRBV29-1 to TRBJ1-1; D not certain. There are 13 residues in the CDR3. Germline-derived CDR1 and CDR2 are SQVTM and ANQGSEA. The germline V and J ends were trimmed by 0 bases and 3 bases, with 8 bases remaining between them.

This clonotype has a handful of counts. The rearrangement links TRBV5-1 to TRBJ1-5; 9 nucleotides align to TRBD1. The CDR3 spans 16 residues. The junction had 1 base not matched to a gene; V was cut back by 0 bases and J by 0 bases. The germline CDR1 and CDR2 sequences are SGHRS and YFSETQ. The DNA for the CDR3 is TGCGCCAGCAGCTTGGGACAGGGGGATAGCAATCAGCCCCAGCATTTT. This sequence encodes CASSLGQGDSNQPQHF.

This clonotype was seen a handful of times. CDR3 protein: CAIEDRRASREQYF. CDR3 DNA sequence: TGTGCCATCGAGGACCGCCGGGCCTCTCGGGAGCAGTACTTC. V gene TRBV10-3 combines with J gene TRBJ2-7, with D unresolved. The germline gives CDR1 ENHRY, CDR2 SYGVKD. The V and J ends lost 8 bases and 7 bases respectively, with 21 bases between them. The CDR3 is 14 amino acids.

J is TRBJ2-5 and V is TRBV5-1; D gene unclear. The CDR3 length is 12 residues. Trimming pared 0 bases from V and 6 bases from J, leaving 6 bases between. Germline V CDR1 and CDR2: SGHRS, YFSETQ. CDR3 DNA sequence: TGCGCCAGCAGCTTGGTTGGGCAGACCCAGTACTTC. It is translated as CASSLVGQTQYF. Complete variable domain (other parts from reference TRBV5-1 and TRBJ2-5): KAGVTQTPRYLIKTRGQQVTLSCSPISGHRSVSWYQQTPGQGLQFLFEYFSETQRNKGNFPGRFSGRQFSNSRSEMNVSTLELGDSALYLCASSLVGQTQYFGPGTRLLVL.

This clonotype was counted many times. CDR3 nucleotide sequence: TGTGCCAGCAGCGTAGAGGGCAGCTCCTACGAGCAGTACTTC. This sequence encodes CASSVEGSSYEQYF. The chain couples TRBV9 to TRBJ2-7; D not resolved. The CDR3 is 14 residues long. Germline V CDR1 and CDR2: SGDLS, YYNGEE. Trimming shortened V by 0 bases and J by 0 bases, and 7 bases separated the two germline ends.

This clonotype was observed a few times. The chain couples TRBV19 to TRBJ2-1; a weak D match, TRBD1 (5 bases). Trimming removed 3 bases from V and 7 bases from J, with 7 bases in between. The CDR3 covers 12 residues. The germline CDR1 and CDR2 sequences are LNHDA and SQIVND (reference sequence). The CDR3 spells CASSIGANEQFF. In nucleotides, the CDR3 is TGTGCCAGTAGTATTGGGGCTAATGAGCAGTTCTTC. Full variable domain (missing parts from reference TRBV19 and TRBJ2-1): DGGITQSPKYLFRKEGQNVTLSCEQNLNHDAMYWYRQDPGQGLRLIYYSQIVNDFQKGDIAEGYSVSREKKESFPLTVTSAQKNPTAFYLCASSIGANEQFFGPGTRLTVL.

Of note for this clonotype: A clone one base away is much larger, so this may be a read error. V usage is TRBV6-6 and J usage is TRBJ2-6; D perhaps matches TRBD1 (6 bases). This CDR3 region has 14 residues. Trimming pared 5 bases from V and 1 base from J, leaving 6 bases between. Germline CDR1 and CDR2: MNHNY and SVGAGI (reference sequence). The CDR3 DNA reads TGTGCCAGCAGTGGACAGTCTGGGGCCAACGTCCTGACTTTC. Its translation is CASSGQSGANVLTF.

This clonotype was seen a handful of times. The chain joins TRBV15 to TRBJ2-2; D not certain. The CDR3 covers 12 residues. Germline-derived CDR1 and CDR2 are LNHNV and YYDKDF (reference sequence). The V end lost 1 base, the J end lost 6 bases, and 3 bases lay between the germline ends. The CDR3 region is CATSRGAGELFF. The CDR3 nucleotides are TGTGCCACCAGCAGAGGAGCCGGGGAGCTGTTTTTT.

This clonotype has a count of ten or more. The CDR3 DNA reads TGTGCCAGCAGCCGTGACGGTGGTCGGGGGACCTACGAGCAGTACTTC. Its translation: CASSRDGGRGTYEQYF. The genes are TRBV7-2 and TRBJ2-7; a weak D match, TRBD2 (6 bases). The CDR3 has 16 residues. Germline V lookup: CDR1 SGHTA, CDR2 FQGNSA. Trimming took off 5 bases at V and 2 bases at J, with 19 bases between the two ends.

This clonotype was counted ten times or more. The chain has TRBV2 and TRBJ1-5; possibly TRBD1 for D (6 bases). Trimming shortened V by 4 bases and J by 7 bases, and 17 bases separated the two germline ends. Per the germline V gene, CDR1 is SNHLY and CDR2 is FYNNEI. The CDR3 runs 15 residues. CDR3 sequence reads: CASSVESGVQQPQHF. The CDR3 DNA is TGTGCCAGCAGTGTGGAATCAGGGGTCCAACAGCCCCAGCATTTT.

This clonotype was seen repeatedly, ten times or more. The V call is TRBV10-3, the J call TRBJ2-5; D gene unclear. Germline lookup yields CDR1 ENHRY and CDR2 SYGVKD. Between the trimmed V and J ends, which lost 10 bases and 4 bases, there was a span of 16 bases. This CDR3 is built from 13 residues. The CDR3 region has the DNA TGTGCCAGCAGCGCAAGGAAGGGAGAGACCCAGTACTTC. Amino acids: CASSARKGETQYF.

This chain uses TRBV7-2 with TRBJ2-1; a weak D match, TRBD2 (5 bases). Trimming shortened V by 1 base and J by 4 bases, and 11 bases separated the two germline ends. This CDR3 has 15 amino acids. Looked up from germline, CDR1 is SGHTA and CDR2 is FQGNSA. The CDR3 sequence: CASSLGYAGYNEQFF. The CDR3 coding sequence is TGTGCCAGCAGCTTAGGCTACGCGGGTTACAATGAGCAGTTCTTC.

This clonotype appeared many times. The gene calls are TRBV13 and TRBJ1-1, with 8 nucleotides matching TRBD1. This CDR3 has 14 amino acids. Germline V lookup: CDR1 PRHDT, CDR2 FYEKMQ (reference sequence). Trimming cost V 4 bases and J 6 bases; bases outside gene matches: 7. The CDR3 nucleotides are TGTGCCAGCAGCTCGGGACAGGACGGCCCTGAAGCTTTCTTT. Translated, it gives CASSSGQDGPEAFF.

This chain uses TRBV28 with TRBJ1-1; the D gene is possibly TRBD1 (6 bases). The CDR3 spans 15 residues. The V end lost 6 bases, the J end lost 1 base, and 15 bases lay between the germline ends. The germline gives CDR1 MDHEN, CDR2 SYDVKM. CDR3 DNA: TGTGCCAGCAGGCCCTGGACGGACAGGAACACTGAAGCTTTCTTT. This translates into CASRPWTDRNTEAFF.

The rearrangement joins TRBV29-1 to TRBJ1-1; D perhaps matches TRBD1 (5 bases). Germline V gives CDR1 SQVTM, CDR2 ANQGSEA. This CDR3 contains 13 residues. With 6 bases removed from V and 4 bases from J, the gap between germline ends came to 15 bases. CDR3 region: CSVQYRSSTEAFF. The CDR3 DNA reads TGCAGCGTGCAATACAGGTCCAGCACTGAAGCTTTCTTT.

This clonotype was detected ten times or more. CDR3 coding DNA: TGTGCCAGTAGTCCTAACAGGGCCGCTGGGGCCAACGTCCTGACTTTC. Translated, it gives CASSPNRAAGANVLTF. This chain connects TRBV19 to TRBJ2-6; TRBD1 might be the D (6 bases). Per the germline V gene, CDR1 is LNHDA and CDR2 is SQIVND (reference sequence). V was trimmed by 5 bases and J by 2 bases, leaving 13 bases between them. This CDR3 contains 16 residues.